This TCR beta chain was observed in a study of blood T cell repertoires in COVID-19. Germline V gene sequence: CDR1 MNHNY, CDR2 SVGAGI (reference sequence). Trimming took 1 base from V and 6 from J; bases not matched to a gene: 12. CDR3 size: 16 residues. Here immunoSEQ multiplex PCR was the method, and the copy in TCRdb shows in-frame clones only, minus some. The sample contains roughly 91,000 clones, less than 90% of which appear only once. This clonotype was sampled from a man in his 70s with active or convalescent COVID-19. The chain employs TRBV6-6 and TRBJ2-7; 7 bases align to TRBD1. Sequenced: peripheral blood. CDR3 residues: CASSYWVGTALVEQYF. The CDR3 DNA is TGTGCCAGCAGTTACTGGGTAGGGACAGCCCTTGTCGAGCAGTACTTC.